This T cell receptor (beta chain) was sequenced during a study of OX40 agonist ivuxolimab in advanced cancers. For the wider study: The costimulatory receptor OX40 (CD134) was targeted by ivuxolimab, a fully human IgG2 agonistic monoclonal antibody. The monotherapy dose-escalation portion (N ≈ 56 patients) of the phase I ivuxolimab trial is reported in the paper. The point of sequencing TCRbeta in the periphery was to test whether ivuxolimab changed TCR sequence diversity and drove clonal T-cell expansion. In the dose-escalation cohort, nearly 85% of patients were male, and the mean age was roughly 60 years with a range of about 20 to 80. Prior anti-PD-1, anti-PD-L1 or anti-CTLA-4 therapy was permitted, and approximately 39% of dose-escalation patients had received checkpoint inhibitors. Intravenous ivuxolimab was administered to patients every 2 weeks at six dose levels: 0.01, 0.1, 0.3, 1.5, 3 and 10 mg/kg. Of the approximately 50 dose-escalation patients, hepatocellular carcinoma was present in roughly 19, melanoma in roughly 15, renal cell carcinoma in 9 and head and neck cancer in 9. Partial responses occurred in three dose-escalation patients, of whom one had hepatocellular carcinoma and two had cutaneous melanoma. Results the study describes overall, beyond this receptor: At doses of 0.1 to 3.0 mg/kg, clonal expansion of both CD4+ and CD8+ blood T cells was observed from baseline to week 6. Low levels of normalized T-cell clonal expansion were also seen in some patients who did not respond. In the 0.1-3.0 mg/kg groups, partial responders had among the lowest normalized peripheral clonal expansion, particularly in CD8+ T cells. After ivuxolimab, expanded clones were on average more numerous among CD8+ T cells than among CD4+ T cells. Antigen specificity was not determined for the clonally expanded peripheral T cells.

This clone has more than one count but fewer than ten. This receptor's antigen is unknown. No much larger clone exists at a distance of one base, and base qualities are not known. The trial excluded patients who had a history of autoimmune disease or who were on systemic immunosuppression. In every dose cohort, peripheral blood was drawn for TCR sequencing at baseline, cycle 4 day 1, and cycle 7 day 1. Samples were obtained from an open-label, multicenter, first-in-human phase I dose-escalation trial of ivuxolimab. Adults with locally advanced or metastatic melanoma, renal cell carcinoma, hepatocellular carcinoma or head and neck squamous cell carcinoma were enrolled in the trial. CD4+ and CD8+ T cells were sorted separately from peripheral blood before TCR sequencing. To sequence the TCRbeta CDR3 region, genomic DNA was isolated from the sorted cells. The immunoSEQ Assay was used to sequence the TCRbeta CDR3 regions. TCRdb stores this immuneACCESS table with in-frame sequences only. Part of the clones is absent; in the studies checked, under half of the shortfall reflects unresolved V genes, and no reason is known for the rest. In this sample the table shows some 70,000 clones, around 83% of which occur a single time. Of the sample, 0.9% to 1.4% is held by the ten largest clones.

Between the V and J ends, shortened by 5 bases and 5 bases respectively, the junction contains 9 bases. The CDR3, cysteine through phenylalanine, is 11 amino acids long. Only CDR3 DNA is held: 33 bases, read in frame from base 1. CDR1 is given as DFQATT and CDR2 as SNEGSKA, both from the germline V gene (reference sequence). This TCR came from an adult with an advanced solid tumor such as melanoma, head and neck, liver or kidney cancer. Sequences were derived from CD4+ or CD8+ T cells sorted from blood, sampled in a trial of the OX40 agonist ivuxolimab. Rearrangement joined TRBV20-1 to TRBJ1-2, with no reliable assignment of the D segment. At the DNA level, the sequence is TGCAGTGCTCCGGACCTTTATGGCTACACCTTC. Translated, it gives CSAPDLYGYTF.